Presented here are 15 T cell receptor beta chains from one specimen sequenced in a study of shared clonotypes between healthy human individuals. Produced via immunoSEQ multiplex PCR; TCRdb's table is partial and in-frame only. The data hold about 2 million clones, with roughly 96% observed a single time. Source material: naive CD4+ T cells sorted from blood. As for subset: CD45RA+ positively selected. The receptors originated from a man aged 18 to 29 in good health.

This rearrangement joins TRBV5-1 to TRBJ1-1, with unresolved D. V gave up 1 base and J gave up 3 bases, with 13 bases separating them. The CDR3 contains 15 residues. Germline loops: CDR1 SGHRS, CDR2 YFSETQ. The CDR3 protein is CASSLYRWGDTEAFF. The CDR3, as DNA: TGCGCCAGCAGCTTGTATCGTTGGGGAGACACTGAAGCTTTCTTT.

The CDR3 DNA sequence: TGTGCCATCAGTGAGTCATGGGAGACCCAGTACTTC. Translation gives CAISESWETQYF. The chain carries TRBV10-3 and TRBJ2-5; D gene ambiguous. V was clipped by 0 bases and J by 5 bases, with 4 bases between them. CDR3 length equals 12 residues. Germline V gene sequence: CDR1 ENHRY, CDR2 SYGVKD.

On this clone: This same CDR3 is encoded by further DNA sequences in the sample. This rearrangement joins TRBV28 to TRBJ1-3; no definite D call. The CDR3 has 12 residues. V lost 3 bases and J lost 3, with 3 bases in between. Germline V gene data show CDR1 as MDHEN and CDR2 as SYDVKM. This chain's CDR3 is CASSFSGNTIYF. The CDR3 DNA reads as TGTGCCAGCAGTTTTAGTGGAAACACCATATATTTT.

V and J are TRBV18 and TRBJ1-4, with 10 bases that match TRBD1. This CDR3 spans 16 amino acids. CDR1 is KGHSH, CDR2 LQKENI, per germline. The J segment lost 8 bases and the V segment lost 6 bases, leaving 12 bases of the junction unmatched. CDR3 sequence reads: CASSPGQGTRGEKLFF. The CDR3 DNA follows: TGTGCCAGCTCCCCGGGACAGGGGACAAGAGGAGAAAAACTGTTTTTT.

This sequence joins TRBV5-1 and TRBJ2-2, with a weak D call TRBD2 (6 bases). Trimming pared 4 bases from V and 2 bases from J, leaving 12 bases between. CDR3 size: 15 residues. Germline values: CDR1 SGHRS, CDR2 YFSETQ. This CDR3 reads CASSPGDSNTGELFF. CDR3 DNA sequence: TGCGCCAGCAGCCCCGGGGACTCCAACACCGGGGAGCTGTTTTTT.

The chain couples TRBV5-1 to TRBJ2-3; D is unclear. The CDR3 loop spans 15 amino acids. V was pared by 1 base and J by 0 bases, with 9 bases between. The V gene's germline CDR1 is SGHRS and CDR2 YFSETQ. The CDR3, as DNA: TGCGCCAGCAGCTTGTATCTACCCAGCACAGATACGCAGTATTTT. Amino acid sequence: CASSLYLPSTDTQYF.

V gene TRBV2 combines with J gene TRBJ1-5; TRBD1 aligns across 7 bases. Germline CDR1 is SNHLY and CDR2 is FYNNEI. The CDR3 is 16 residues long. The trim removed 5 bases at V and 4 bases at J, leaving 11 bases unmatched. CDR3 nucleotide sequence: TGTGCCAGCAGTTCCCCAATCTTGACAGGGAATCAGCCCCAGCATTTT. This codes for CASSSPILTGNQPQHF.

About this clone itself: Different DNA sequences within this sample yield the same CDR3. J is TRBJ2-7 and V is TRBV5-1, with D possibly TRBD2 on 6 matching bases. Germline CDR1 reads SGHRS; CDR2 reads YFSETQ. Trimming took off 3 bases at V and 0 bases at J, with 13 bases between the two ends. The CDR3 loop spans 15 amino acids. CDR3 protein: CASSSLAGSSYEQYF. CDR3 DNA: TGCGCCAGCAGCTCTTTGGCGGGGTCCTCCTACGAGCAGTACTTC.

This sequence joins TRBV7-9 and TRBJ1-4; possible D gene TRBD1, 5 bases. The CDR3 is 14 amino acids. The germline CDR1 and CDR2 sequences are SEHNR and FQNEAQ (reference sequence). V gave up 3 bases and J gave up 7 bases, with 12 bases separating them. For the CDR3, the DNA is TGTGCCAGCAGCTTCAGGGCAGGAGGTGAAAAACTGTTTTTT. Amino acid sequence: CASSFRAGGEKLFF.

The chain joins TRBV7-6 to TRBJ1-1, with a possible D match to TRBD1 (5 bases). Per germline, CDR1 SGHVS and CDR2 FNYEAQ. The CDR3 is 13 residues long. The V gene lost 5 bases and the J gene lost 2 bases, with 9 bases spanning the gap. The CDR3 sequence: CASSVDSNTEAFF. The CDR3, as DNA: TGTGCCAGCAGCGTAGACAGTAACACTGAAGCTTTCTTT.

The V and J genes are TRBV15 and TRBJ2-3; no clear D gene. Germline V gene sequence: CDR1 LNHNV, CDR2 YYDKDF (reference sequence). This CDR3 region has 16 residues. The germline V and J ends were trimmed by 0 bases and 0 bases, with 10 bases remaining between them. CDR3 DNA: TGTGCCACCAGCAGAGATGGCGACTTTAGCACAGATACGCAGTATTTT. It yields the protein CATSRDGDFSTDTQYF.

Note on this clone: The same CDR3 can be traced to other DNA sequences in this sample. V usage is TRBV29-1 and J usage is TRBJ2-1; 9 nucleotides align to TRBD2. Germline V CDR1 and CDR2: SQVTM, ANQGSEA. J lost 4 bases, V lost 8 bases, and 3 bases had no gene match. The CDR3 is 12 amino acids. CDR3 coding DNA: TGCAGCTCGACTAGCGGATACAATGAGCAGTTCTTC. It codes for CSSTSGYNEQFF.

As to this clone: Different DNA sequences within this sample yield the same CDR3. CDR3 DNA: TGTGCCTGGACTGGGGGGGGATCCTATAATTCACCCCTCCACTTT. It yields the protein CAWTGGGSYNSPLHF. The V call is TRBV30, the J call TRBJ1-6; D possibly corresponds to TRBD1 (5 bases). Trimming removed 4 bases from V and 1 base from J, with 11 bases in between. The CDR3 consists of 15 residues. Per the germline V gene, CDR1 is GTSNPN and CDR2 is SVGIG (reference sequence).

To note about this clone: The sample carries other DNA sequences with the same CDR3. V usage is TRBV5-1 and J usage is TRBJ2-2; no clear D. This CDR3 has 15 amino acids. V lost 0 bases and J lost 0, with 6 bases in between. From germline, CDR1 is SGHRS and CDR2 YFSETQ. This chain's CDR3 is CASSLDSANTGELFF. CDR3 coding DNA: TGCGCCAGCAGCTTGGACTCAGCGAACACCGGGGAGCTGTTTTTT.

The chain couples TRBV14 to TRBJ1-1; a weak D match, TRBD1 (5 bases). CDR3 length: 14 residues. With 0 bases removed from V and 7 bases from J, the gap between germline ends came to 12 bases. Germline CDR1 reads SGHDN; CDR2 reads FVKESK. The CDR3 protein is CASSQDGAPDEAFF. For the CDR3, the DNA is TGTGCCAGCAGCCAAGATGGGGCGCCTGATGAAGCTTTCTTT.